Sequencing of this T cell receptor beta chain was carried out in a study of glioma-infiltrating T cells. Study-level points and caveats: Signature shared blood CDR3 motifs were enriched in low-divergence and depleted in high-divergence patients. CDR3 overlap between tissue and blood was very small.

The germline gives CDR1 LGHNA, CDR2 YNFKEQ. This CDR3 comprises 16 residues. V lost 5 bases to trimming and J lost 6 bases; unmatched junction nucleotides: 12. This clonotype was picked up one time. Its target is not known. Using RNA template, CDR3s of TCR alpha and beta were amplified with iRepertoire arm-PCR. Using its own MiXCR run on the multiplex PCR reads, TCRdb lists one record per CDR3 protein. The table has more than 350,000 distinct CDR3 sequences, 41% seen once. The receptor comes from a human donor with low-grade glioma or glioblastoma, undergoing nonglioma brain surgery, or in good health (not recorded which). V is TRBV4-2 and J is TRBJ2-1, with 8 bases identical to TRBD2. The sequenced material came from glioma tissue, nonneoplastic brain tissue, or PBMCs (not recorded which). CDR3 in DNA: TGTGCCAGCAGCGAAGTGTCCCTAGCGGGCCCCAATGAGCAGTTCTTC. The encoded protein is CASSEVSLAGPNEQFF.